This passage covers 31 T cell receptor beta chains from one sample sequenced in a study of blood T cells in healthy people across ages. Primers used in a second PCR of roughly 7 to 12 cycles were a sample-barcoded 5' primer and a J-beta primer mix. A single record per CDR3 protein comes from TCRdb applying MiXCR to the 5' RACE reads. Counted here are about 1,500,000 distinct CDR3 sequences, 28% occurring once; the ten biggest clones make up roughly 8.2%. The sample taken for sequencing was blood. Receptors originate from a woman aged 30 to 39 in good health.

This clonotype was recorded at least ten times. The V call is TRBV4-1, the J call TRBJ2-1, with 9 bases identical to TRBD2. J lost 4 bases, V lost 0 bases, and 10 bases had no gene match. This CDR3 is built from 18 residues. The germline V gene has CDR1 MGHRA and CDR2 YSYEKL. CDR3 bases: TGCGCCAGCAGCCAAGATCGCGGGGTAGCGGGGGAGTACAATGAGCAGTTCTTC. This encodes CASSQDRGVAGEYNEQFF.

The rearrangement links TRBV5-1 to TRBJ1-4; 8 nucleotides align to TRBD1. The CDR3 totals 15 residues. Germline values: CDR1 SGHRS, CDR2 YFSETQ. V trimming: 4 bases; J trimming: 8 bases; junction bases outside the gene matches: 10. CDR3 amino acids: CASSQGQGQGEKLFF. CDR3 bases: TGCGCCAGCAGCCAAGGACAGGGTCAAGGCGAAAAACTGTTTTTT.

This clonotype was observed at least ten times. The junction does not match germline at one end; this may be a read error. The chain joins TRBV4-1 to TRBJ2-5, with 8 bases identical to TRBD1. Germline V gene data show CDR1 as MGHRA and CDR2 as YSYEKL. The CDR3 sequence is 14 residues long. CDR3 bases: TGTGCCAGCAGCCAGGACAGGGTCCAAGAGACCCAGTACTTC. Residues: CASSQDRVQETQYF.

The table lists this clonotype with many counts. V gene TRBV10-3 combines with J gene TRBJ2-7; the match to TRBD1 covers 9 bases. The CDR3 spans 15 residues. CDR1 and CDR2 from the germline V gene are ENHRY and SYGVKD. J was trimmed by 6 bases and V by 7 bases; bases with no gene match: 13. CDR3 loop: CAINNTSGTGIEQYF. The CDR3, as DNA: TGTGCCATCAATAATACTTCCGGGACAGGGATCGAGCAGTACTTC.

The chain couples TRBV12-3 or TRBV12-4 to TRBJ2-3; D is unclear. Trimming took off 3 bases at V and 13 bases at J, with 20 bases between the two ends. This CDR3 has 14 amino acids. The CDR3 is CASSFSGSTDAEYF. The CDR3 region has the DNA TGTGCCAGCAGTTTTAGTGGTAGCACAGATGCGGAGTATTTT.

The chain links TRBV5-1 to TRBJ2-3; 9 nucleotides match TRBD2. The V segment lost 5 bases and the J segment 6 bases; nucleotides outside the gene matches: 7. Germline lookup yields CDR1 SGHRS and CDR2 YFSETQ. The CDR3 is 14 residues long. The CDR3 DNA reads TGCGCCAGCAGTCGGCCTAGCGGGGCGGATACGCAGTATTTT. Protein sequence: CASSRPSGADTQYF.

This clonotype has only one observation. The chain joins TRBV6-2 or TRBV6-3 to TRBJ1-1, with D unresolved. V was clipped by 10 bases and J by 4 bases, with 19 bases between them. Per germline, CDR1 MNHEY and CDR2 SVGEGT. The CDR3 has 14 residues. The CDR3 DNA is TGTGCCACCCAGGAAGGTCGAGCGGGCACTGAAGCTTTCTTT. This encodes CATQEGRAGTEAFF.

The V and J genes are TRBV13 and TRBJ2-1; D ambiguous. Trimming left V 5 bases short and J 7 bases short, with 12 bases between. The V gene's germline CDR1 is PRHDT and CDR2 FYEKMQ (reference sequence). This CDR3 region has 13 residues. The CDR3: CASSGKVLNEQFF. In DNA, the CDR3 is TGTGCCAGCAGCGGGAAGGTACTGAATGAGCAGTTCTTC. Full variable domain (remainder filled in from reference TRBV13 and TRBJ2-1): AAGVIQSPRHLIKEKRETATLKCYPIPRHDTVYWYQQGPGQDPQFLISFYEKMQSDKGSIPDRFSAQQFSDYHSELNMSSLELGDSALYFCASSGKVLNEQFFGPGTRLTVL.

V and J are TRBV20-1 and TRBJ2-7; TRBD2 agrees at 8 bases. The J call is doubtful: the DNA matches TRBJ2-5 better. Germline V gives CDR1 DFQATT, CDR2 SNEGSKA (reference sequence). This CDR3 has 15 residues. CDR3 DNA: TGCAGTGCTAGAGCGACTGGGACTAGTGTACAGACCCAGTACTTC. This encodes CSARATGTSVQTQYF.

The chain uses TRBV28 and TRBJ1-6; D is unclear. The CDR3 consists of 13 residues. V shed 6 bases and J shed 8 bases, with 11 bases lying between them. Germline V gene lookup returns CDR1 MDHEN and CDR2 SYDVKM. CDR3 amino acids: CASRVTDHSPLHF. The DNA for the CDR3 is TGTGCCAGCAGGGTCACCGACCATTCACCCCTCCACTTT.

The sample holds a few counts of this clonotype. V and J are TRBV10-1 and TRBJ2-1, with 8 bases that match TRBD1. Losses at the gene ends were 7 bases for V and 14 bases for J; bases not matched to a gene: 16. This CDR3 region has 14 residues. Germline V gene data show CDR1 as WNHNN and CDR2 as SYGVQD (reference sequence). CDR3 DNA sequence: TGCGCCAGCAAGGCAGGGGGCAGGGGGGAGAGAAAGTTCTTC. Its translation: CASKAGGRGERKFF.

DNA for the CDR3: TGCAGCGTTGATGGCCCCCCGGGAGGCTACACCTTC. Residues: CSVDGPPGGYTF. The rearrangement uses TRBV29-1 and TRBJ1-2; D is unresolved. The CDR3 is 12 amino acids. V lost 3 bases and J 8 bases, leaving 13 bases between the germline ends. Per the germline V gene, CDR1 is SQVTM and CDR2 is ANQGSEA.

This clonotype appeared many times. This chain links TRBV5-1 with TRBJ2-7, with D perhaps matching TRBD1 (5 bases). Germline loops: CDR1 SGHRS, CDR2 YFSETQ. Deletions cut 5 bases from V and 1 base from J, with 13 bases between. This CDR3 comprises 14 residues. CDR3 residues: CASRPRVESYEQYF. In DNA form, the CDR3 reads TGCGCCAGCAGACCCAGGGTTGAATCCTACGAGCAGTACTTC.

The chain has TRBV9 and TRBJ1-1; D call uncertain. The CDR3 sequence is 14 residues long. Trimming shortened V by 5 bases and J by 2 bases, and 13 bases separated the two germline ends. Germline-derived CDR1 and CDR2 are SGDLS and YYNGEE. CDR3: CASSPDTSNTEAFF. CDR3 bases: TGTGCCAGCAGTCCCGACACCTCAAACACTGAAGCTTTCTTT.

The J gene is TRBJ2-7, the V gene TRBV28; tentative D call: TRBD2 (6 bases). Germline CDR1 reads MDHEN; CDR2 reads SYDVKM. CDR3 length equals 17 residues. Between the trimmed V and J ends, which lost 4 bases and 5 bases, there was a span of 24 bases. CDR3 protein: CASSSDGVDTEGHEQYF. The CDR3 DNA reads TGTGCCAGCAGTTCCGACGGGGTGGATACGGAGGGCCACGAGCAGTACTTC.

This clonotype occurred a few times. The rearrangement uses TRBV20-1 and TRBJ2-1; 8 nucleotides agree with TRBD2. The CDR3 is 14 amino acids. Germline V gene sequence: CDR1 DFQATT, CDR2 SNEGSKA (reference sequence). Germline trimming cut 5 bases from V and 10 bases from J; bases unmatched to any gene: 13. CDR3 DNA: TGCAGTGCTCCACTTCGGGGGGGCCCTCTCGAGCAGTTCTTC. This gives the protein CSAPLRGGPLEQFF.

The table lists this clonotype with many counts. The V gene is TRBV7-2, the J gene TRBJ2-1; unclear D gene. Germline V gene data show CDR1 as SGHTA and CDR2 as FQGNSA. This CDR3 has 13 amino acids. V dropped 3 bases and J dropped 5 bases, with 8 bases sitting between them. In DNA, the CDR3 is TGTGCCAGCAGCTTGGGGTTCAACAATGAGCAGTTCTTC. It translates to CASSLGFNNEQFF.

A word on this clonotype: A read error may account for a junction end that differs from germline. The chain employs TRBV5-1 and TRBJ2-7; D is tentatively TRBD1 or TRBD2 (5 bases each). The CDR3 is 16 amino acids. Germline V gene lookup returns CDR1 SGHRS and CDR2 YFSETQ. Here the CDR3 reads CAGSFGRYRDDYEQYF. The CDR3, as DNA: TGCGCCGGCAGCTTCGGGCGGTACCGGGACGACTACGAGCAGTACTTC.

In its sample, this clonotype was seen a few times. This sequence joins TRBV7-9 and TRBJ2-1; D not resolved. The germline V and J ends were trimmed by 1 base and 7 bases, with 8 bases remaining between them. CDR3 length equals 13 residues. Germline V gene data show CDR1 as SEHNR and CDR2 as FQNEAQ (reference sequence). The CDR3 nucleotides read TGTGCCAGCAGCTTAGATCGGTCGAATGAGCAGTTCTTC. It is translated as CASSLDRSNEQFF.

This clonotype was seen at least ten times. CDR3 sequence: CASSYVEQGNEQYF. The CDR3 bases are TGTGCCAGCAGTTATGTGGAACAGGGAAACGAGCAGTACTTC. This chain connects TRBV12-3 or TRBV12-4 to TRBJ2-7; perhaps TRBD1 as D (6 bases). CDR3 size: 14 residues. V was shortened by 4 bases and J by 5 bases, with 15 bases between the two germline ends.

This clonotype came up a few times. V gene TRBV12-5 combines with J gene TRBJ1-2; unclear D gene. V lost 5 bases to trimming and J lost 8 bases, with 12 bases between them. The CDR3 sequence is 12 residues long. Germline CDR1 is LGHNT and CDR2 is FRNRAP. CDR3 nucleotides: TGTGCTAGTGGTCTGGACGCGCAAGGCTACACCTTC. Translation: CASGLDAQGYTF.

This clonotype has more than one count but fewer than ten. This chain uses TRBV5-1 with TRBJ2-5, with TRBD1 matching 7 bases. Germline CDR1 is SGHRS and CDR2 is YFSETQ. CDR3 length equals 17 residues. J lost 13 bases, V lost 4 bases, and 25 bases had no gene match. CDR3 bases: TGCGCCAGCAGCCCACAACCCACCGGGACAGTCCTTGGCGAGCGGTACTTC. Translating it yields CASSPQPTGTVLGERYF.

The table lists this clonotype with a few counts. This chain joins TRBV5-5 and TRBJ2-1; D is ambiguous. The CDR3 contains 14 residues. CDR1 SGHKS and CDR2 YYEKEE come from the germline V gene (reference sequence). V was pared by 4 bases and J by 3 bases, with 11 bases between. CDR3 residues: CASSPRSYYNEQFF. In nucleotides, the CDR3 is TGTGCCAGCAGCCCCAGGAGTTACTACAATGAGCAGTTCTTC. Full variable domain (rest looked up from reference TRBV5-5 and TRBJ2-1): DAGVTQSPTHLIKTRGQQVTLRCSPISGHKSVSWYQQVLGQGPQFIFQYYEKEERGRGNFPDRFSARQFPNYSSELNVNALLLGDSALYLCASSPRSYYNEQFFGPGTRLTVL.

This clonotype was observed a handful of times. The chain combines TRBV29-1 with TRBJ2-5; tentative D call: TRBD2 (5 bases). The CDR3 sequence is 13 residues long. Germline CDR1 and CDR2: SQVTM and ANQGSEA. The V end was cut by 7 bases, the J end by 3 bases, with 15 bases between. CDR3 region: CSASPPGKETQYF. In nucleotides, the CDR3 is TGCAGCGCTAGCCCCCCGGGGAAAGAGACCCAGTACTTC.

This clonotype was found a few times. V gene TRBV7-2 combines with J gene TRBJ2-3; D is ambiguous. This CDR3 has 15 amino acids. CDR1 and CDR2 from the germline V gene are SGHTA and FQGNSA. V shed 5 bases and J shed 1 base, with 13 bases lying between them. The CDR3 here is CASSPTLTGTDTQYF. DNA of the CDR3: TGTGCCAGCAGCCCGACTTTGACGGGCACAGATACGCAGTATTTT. Based on the CDR3 plus reference TRBV7-2 and TRBJ2-3, the full variable domain is GAGVSQSPSNKVTEKGKDVELRCDPISGHTALYWYRQSLGQGLEFLIYFQGNSAPDKSGLPSDRFSAERTGGSVSTLTIQRTQQEDSAVYLCASSPTLTGTDTQYFGPGTRLTVL.

The V call is TRBV6-2 or TRBV6-3, the J call TRBJ2-2; no firm D call. Trimming took off 1 base at V and 8 bases at J, with 11 bases between the two ends. Looked up from germline, CDR1 is MNHEY and CDR2 is SVGEGT. CDR3 size: 14 residues. The CDR3 loop reads CASSYLAGSGELFF. CDR3 nucleotide sequence: TGTGCCAGCAGTTACTTGGCAGGATCAGGGGAGCTGTTTTTT.

Ten or more counts support this clonotype. The chain couples TRBV7-2 to TRBJ2-5; the D is unclear. Gene TRBJ2-3 matches the end of the DNA better, so the J call may be wrong. Germline assignment: CDR1 SGHTA and CDR2 FQGNSA. The CDR3 sequence is 12 residues long. CDR3 loop: CASSLTSETQYF. The CDR3 DNA is TGTGCCAGCAGCTTAACCTCGGAGACGCAGTATTTT.

This sequence joins TRBV12-3 or TRBV12-4 and TRBJ1-1; D perhaps matches TRBD1 (6 bases). The CDR3 extends over 14 amino acids. Trimming took 3 bases from V and 4 from J, leaving 12 bases between them. The CDR3 sequence is CASSLIRGGTEAFF. The DNA of the CDR3 is TGTGCCAGCAGTTTGATCAGGGGAGGCACTGAAGCTTTCTTT.

This clonotype occurred a few times. V is TRBV12-3 or TRBV12-4 and J is TRBJ2-3, with TRBD2 as a possible D gene (7 bases). The CDR3 sequence is 14 residues long. Trimming cost V 11 bases and J 0 bases, with 15 bases left between them. Written as DNA, the CDR3 is TGTGCCTCCCAGGGGCGGGGGAGCACAGATACGCAGTATTTT. Translating gives CASQGRGSTDTQYF.

Details on this clonotype: One junction end does not reproduce the germline sequence, and a read error may be involved. V and J are TRBV6-2 or TRBV6-3 and TRBJ2-1; 8 nucleotides match TRBD2. Germline CDR1 is MNHEY and CDR2 is SVGEGT. CDR3 length: 14 amino acids. The CDR3 protein is CASRYYGRAGEQFF. CDR3 coding DNA: TGTGCCAGCAGGTACTACGGGAGGGCCGGTGAGCAGTTCTTC.

As concerns this clonotype: A read error may produce the germline difference seen at one junction end. The gene calls are TRBV7-8 and TRBJ2-5; tentative D call: TRBD1 (6 bases). There are 15 residues in the CDR3. Germline values: CDR1 SGHVS, CDR2 FQNEAQ. CDR3 region: CTSSLGRRGLLTQYF. In DNA, the CDR3 is TGTACCAGCAGTTTGGGCCGCAGGGGTTTATTGACCCAGTACTTC.